This TCR beta chain was captured by sequencing in a study of post-analysis software for immune sequencing data. Germline loops: CDR1 DFQATT, CDR2 SNEGSKA (reference sequence). The CDR3 is 13 residues long. Study findings and constraints: In patients, a few TRBV segments were more frequent than in controls, with TRBV5-6, TRBV5-1 and TRBV20-1 among them.

cDNA libraries of TCR beta carried unique molecular identifiers. MiXCR was run by TCRdb on the PCR reads, yielding one entry per CDR3 protein. The sample has 650,000 to 850,000 distinct CDR3 sequences, around 53% seen once; the top ten hold 4% to 5.5%. Concerning this clonotype: Its antigen is as yet unknown.

The sample taken for sequencing was blood. This sequence was found in a girl aged 10 to 17 with multiple sclerosis. This rearrangement joins TRBV20-1 to TRBJ2-5, with D perhaps given as TRBD1 or TRBD2 (5 bases each). The J call may be faulty, since TRBJ2-7 better matches the DNA end. CDR3 sequence: CSARPRASGEQYF. The CDR3 DNA sequence: TGCAGTGCTAGGCCCAGGGCAAGCGGCGAGCAGTACTTC.